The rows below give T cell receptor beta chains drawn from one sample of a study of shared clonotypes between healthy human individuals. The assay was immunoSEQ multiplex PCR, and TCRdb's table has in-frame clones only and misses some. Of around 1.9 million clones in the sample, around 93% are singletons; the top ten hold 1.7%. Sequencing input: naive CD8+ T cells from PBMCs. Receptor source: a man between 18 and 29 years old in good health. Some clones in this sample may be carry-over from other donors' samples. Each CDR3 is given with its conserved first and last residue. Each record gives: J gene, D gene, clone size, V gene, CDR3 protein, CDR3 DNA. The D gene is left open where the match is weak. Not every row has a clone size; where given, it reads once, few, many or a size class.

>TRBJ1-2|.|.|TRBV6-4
CASSDTFELTATLGYTF
TGTGCCAGCAGTGACACCTTCGAATTGACAGCAACACTCGGCTACACCTTC
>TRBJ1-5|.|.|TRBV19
CASSIGWYANSNQPQHF
TGTGCCAGTAGTATCGGATGGTACGCAAATAGCAATCAGCCCCAGCATTTT
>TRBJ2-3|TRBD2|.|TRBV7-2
CASSLDLSGRVADTQYF
TGTGCCAGCAGCTTGGACCTTAGCGGGAGGGTCGCAGATACGCAGTATTTT
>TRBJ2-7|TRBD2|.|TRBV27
CASSARQLAGVYEQYF
TGTGCCAGCAGCGCCCGACAACTAGCGGGAGTCTACGAGCAGTACTTC
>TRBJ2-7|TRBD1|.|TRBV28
CASRTPGTGWDEQYF
TGTGCCAGCAGGACCCCCGGGACAGGCTGGGACGAGCAGTACTTC
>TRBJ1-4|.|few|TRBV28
CASLGGVKLFF
TGTGCCAGCCTGGGGGGAGTAAAACTGTTTTTT
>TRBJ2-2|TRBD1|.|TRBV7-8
CASSLVVRGFTGELFF
TGTGCCAGCAGCTTAGTCGTCAGGGGGTTCACCGGGGAGCTGTTTTTT
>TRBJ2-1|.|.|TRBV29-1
CSVPGTSYNEQFF
TGCAGCGTTCCCGGGACCAGCTACAATGAGCAGTTCTTC
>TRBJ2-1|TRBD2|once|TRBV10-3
CAISELASVHNEQFF
TGTGCCATCAGTGAACTAGCGAGTGTACACAATGAGCAGTTCTTC
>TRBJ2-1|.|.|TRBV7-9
CAYPSALAYNEQFF
TGTGCCTATCCTTCCGCGTTAGCCTACAATGAGCAGTTCTTC
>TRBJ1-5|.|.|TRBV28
CASSFFRASQPQHF
TGTGCCAGCAGTTTTTTCAGGGCTTCCCAGCCCCAGCATTTT
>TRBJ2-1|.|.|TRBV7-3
CASSLKDWGAHEQFF
TGTGCCAGCAGCTTAAAGGACTGGGGTGCCCATGAGCAGTTCTTC
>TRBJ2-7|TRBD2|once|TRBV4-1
CASSQDRGRASGYEQYF
TGCGCCAGCAGCCAAGATCGGGGGAGGGCTAGCGGCTACGAGCAGTACTTC
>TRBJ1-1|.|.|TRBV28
CASSLWGNQNTEAFF
TGTGCCAGCAGTTTATGGGGGAACCAGAACACTGAAGCTTTCTTT
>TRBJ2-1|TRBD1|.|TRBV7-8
CASSSTGDNEQFF
TGTGCCAGCAGCTCTACAGGGGACAATGAGCAGTTCTTC
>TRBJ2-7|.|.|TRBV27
CASSFTDRIYEQYF
TGTGCCAGCAGTTTTACAGACAGGATCTACGAGCAGTACTTC
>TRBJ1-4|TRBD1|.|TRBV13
CASHDRASNEKLFF
TGTGCCAGCCATGACAGGGCCTCTAATGAAAAACTGTTTTTT
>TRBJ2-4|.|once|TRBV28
CASSFTGRHLAKNIQYF
TGTGCCAGCAGTTTTACGGGACGCCATCTAGCCAAAAACATTCAGTACTTC
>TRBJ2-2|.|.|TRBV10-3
CAISDTDYANTGELFF
TGTGCCATCAGTGATACCGACTATGCGAACACCGGGGAGCTGTTTTTT
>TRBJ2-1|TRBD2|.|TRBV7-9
CATGASGANNEQFF
TGTGCCACTGGGGCTAGCGGGGCAAACAATGAGCAGTTCTTC
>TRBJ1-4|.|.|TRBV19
CASSTPTGVNEKLFF
TGTGCCAGTAGTACCCCGACAGGAGTTAATGAAAAACTGTTTTTT
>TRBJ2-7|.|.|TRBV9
CASSVVGSSYEQYF
TGTGCCAGCAGCGTAGTCGGGTCCTCCTACGAGCAGTACTTC
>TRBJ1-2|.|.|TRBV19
CASSTLRRDKDNYGYTF
TGTGCCAGTAGTACTCTTCGCCGGGACAAAGATAACTATGGCTACACCTTC
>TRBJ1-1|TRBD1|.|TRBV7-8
CASNTWDREDTEAFF
TGTGCCAGCAACACCTGGGACAGGGAGGACACTGAAGCTTTCTTT
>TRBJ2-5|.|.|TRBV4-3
CASSQDGRAETQYF
TGCGCCAGCAGCCAAGATGGAAGGGCAGAGACCCAGTACTTC
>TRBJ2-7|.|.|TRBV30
CACKQGGSLYEQYF
TGTGCCTGTAAACAGGGGGGGTCTCTCTACGAGCAGTACTTC
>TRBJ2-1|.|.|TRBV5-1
CASSLTGYNEQFF
TGCGCCAGCAGCCTTACAGGGTACAATGAGCAGTTCTTC
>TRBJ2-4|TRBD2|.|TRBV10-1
CASSAGGAGNIQYF
TGCGCCAGCAGCGCCGGGGGGGCGGGAAACATTCAGTACTTC
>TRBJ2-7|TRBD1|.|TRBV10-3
CAIGQGGHEQYF
TGTGCCATCGGACAGGGAGGTCACGAGCAGTACTTC
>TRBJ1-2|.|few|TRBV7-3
CATWTGIYGYTF
TGTGCCACATGGACCGGGATCTATGGCTACACCTTC
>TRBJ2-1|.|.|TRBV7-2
CASSLGWSSYNEQFF
TGTGCCAGCAGCTTAGGTTGGAGCTCCTACAATGAGCAGTTCTTC
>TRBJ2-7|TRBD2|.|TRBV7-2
CASPPSGREALLSYEQYF
TGTGCCAGCCCACCCTCCGGACGGGAGGCCCTCTTGTCCTACGAGCAGTACTTC
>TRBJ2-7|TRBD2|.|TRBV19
CASSIEPRTSGISYEQYF
TGTGCCAGTAGTATAGAGCCCCGGACTAGCGGGATCTCCTACGAGCAGTACTTC
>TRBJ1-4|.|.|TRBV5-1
CASSLFRTEANEKLFF
TGCGCCAGCAGCTTATTCAGGACGGAAGCCAATGAAAAACTGTTTTTT
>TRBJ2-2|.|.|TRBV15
CATSIRDGELFF
TGTGCCACCAGCATCAGGGACGGAGAGCTGTTTTTT
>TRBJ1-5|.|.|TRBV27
CASSLGRGSQPQHF
TGTGCCAGCAGTTTAGGGCGGGGGAGTCAGCCCCAGCATTTT
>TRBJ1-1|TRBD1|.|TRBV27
CASSLLWTGGMNTEAFF
TGTGCCAGCAGTTTATTATGGACAGGGGGAATGAACACTGAAGCTTTCTTT
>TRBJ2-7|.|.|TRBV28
CASRSLGGLLGLQYF
TGTGCCAGCAGGTCCCTGGGGGGACTCCTTGGGTTACAGTACTTC
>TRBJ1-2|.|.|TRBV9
CASSVGGRDYGYTF
TGTGCCAGCAGCGTAGGGGGCAGAGACTATGGCTACACCTTC
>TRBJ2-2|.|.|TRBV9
CASSDRDSYTGELFF
TGTGCCAGCAGCGACCGGGACTCCTACACCGGGGAGCTGTTTTTT
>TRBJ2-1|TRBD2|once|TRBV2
CASSGTSGRADNEQFF
TGTGCCAGCAGCGGGACTAGCGGGAGGGCCGACAATGAGCAGTTCTTC
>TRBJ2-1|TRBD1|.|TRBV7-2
CASRHRGLNEQFF
TGTGCCAGCAGGCACAGGGGGCTGAATGAGCAGTTCTTC
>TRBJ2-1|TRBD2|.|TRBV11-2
CASRRLAGVDEQFF
TGTGCCAGCAGAAGACTAGCGGGAGTGGATGAGCAGTTCTTC
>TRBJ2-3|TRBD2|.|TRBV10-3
CAILAESTDTQYF
TGTGCCATTCTAGCGGAAAGCACAGATACGCAGTATTTT
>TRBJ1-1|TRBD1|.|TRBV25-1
CASSQGAGEAFF
TGTGCCAGCAGCCAGGGGGCGGGGGAGGCTTTCTTT
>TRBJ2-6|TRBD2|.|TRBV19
CASSFTAGGYSGANVLTF
TGTGCCAGTAGCTTCACGGCGGGGGGATACTCTGGGGCCAACGTCCTGACTTTC
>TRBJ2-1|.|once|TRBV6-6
CASSFGPNEQFF
TGTGCCAGCAGTTTCGGCCCCAATGAGCAGTTCTTC
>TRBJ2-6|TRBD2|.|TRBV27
CASSPTSGRLLSSGANVLTF
TGTGCCAGCAGTCCGACTAGCGGGAGGCTTTTAAGCTCTGGGGCCAACGTCCTGACTTTC
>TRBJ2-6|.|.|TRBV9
CASSPQTMSRGANVLTF
TGTGCCAGCAGCCCCCAGACTATGAGCCGGGGGGCCAACGTCCTGACTTTC
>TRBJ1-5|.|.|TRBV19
CASRTRGGNQPQHF
TGTGCCAGTAGAACAAGGGGGGGCAATCAGCCCCAGCATTTT
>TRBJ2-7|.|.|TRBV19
CASSPQPRDEQYF
TGTGCCAGTAGTCCGCAGCCCAGGGACGAGCAGTACTTC
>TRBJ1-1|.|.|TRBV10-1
CASSESKGFTEAFF
TGCGCCAGCAGTGAGTCTAAGGGGTTCACTGAAGCTTTCTTT
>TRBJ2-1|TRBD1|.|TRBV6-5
CASSWTGDGNNEQFF
TGTGCCAGCAGCTGGACAGGGGATGGTAACAATGAGCAGTTCTTC
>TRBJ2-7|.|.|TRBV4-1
CASSQDRGNYEQYF
TGCGCCAGCAGCCAGGACCGGGGGAACTACGAGCAGTACTTC